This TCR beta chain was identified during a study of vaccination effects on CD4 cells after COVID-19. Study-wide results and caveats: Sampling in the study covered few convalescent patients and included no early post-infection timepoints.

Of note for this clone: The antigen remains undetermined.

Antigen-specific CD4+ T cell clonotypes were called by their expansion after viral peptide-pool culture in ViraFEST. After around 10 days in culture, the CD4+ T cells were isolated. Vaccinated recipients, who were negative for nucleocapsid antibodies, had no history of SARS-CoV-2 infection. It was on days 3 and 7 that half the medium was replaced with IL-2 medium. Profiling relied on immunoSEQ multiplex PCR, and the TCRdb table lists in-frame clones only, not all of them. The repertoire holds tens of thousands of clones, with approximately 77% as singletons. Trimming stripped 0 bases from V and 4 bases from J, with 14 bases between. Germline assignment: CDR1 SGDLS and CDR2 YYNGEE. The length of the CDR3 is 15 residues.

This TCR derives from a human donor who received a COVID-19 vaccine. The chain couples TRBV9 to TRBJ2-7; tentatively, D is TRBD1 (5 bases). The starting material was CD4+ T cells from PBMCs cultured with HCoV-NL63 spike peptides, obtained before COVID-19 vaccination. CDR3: CASSVAGRVEYEQYF. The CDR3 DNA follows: TGTGCCAGCAGCGTAGCGGGCAGGGTTGAGTACGAGCAGTACTTC.